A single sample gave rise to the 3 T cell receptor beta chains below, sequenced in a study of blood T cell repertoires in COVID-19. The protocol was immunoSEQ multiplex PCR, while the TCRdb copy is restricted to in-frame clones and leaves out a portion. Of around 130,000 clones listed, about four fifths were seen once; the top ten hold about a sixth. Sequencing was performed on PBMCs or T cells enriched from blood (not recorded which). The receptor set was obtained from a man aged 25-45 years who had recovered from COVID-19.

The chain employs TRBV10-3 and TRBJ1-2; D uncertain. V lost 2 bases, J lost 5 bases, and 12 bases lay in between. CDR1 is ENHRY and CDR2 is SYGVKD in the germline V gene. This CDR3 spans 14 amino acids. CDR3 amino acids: CAISEGHPRYGYTF. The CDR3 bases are TGTGCCATCAGTGAGGGGCACCCCAGGTATGGCTACACCTTC.

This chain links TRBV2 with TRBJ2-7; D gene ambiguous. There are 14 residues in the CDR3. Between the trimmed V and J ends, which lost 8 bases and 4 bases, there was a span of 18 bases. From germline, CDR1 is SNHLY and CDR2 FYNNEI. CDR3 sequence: CASVPSSSVYEQYF. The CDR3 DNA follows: TGTGCCAGCGTTCCGTCTAGTTCGGTGTACGAGCAGTACTTC.

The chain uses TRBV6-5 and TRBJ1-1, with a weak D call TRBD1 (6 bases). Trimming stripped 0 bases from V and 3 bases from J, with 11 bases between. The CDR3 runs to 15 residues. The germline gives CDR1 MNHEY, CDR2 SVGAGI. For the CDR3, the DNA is TGTGCCAGCAGTTACTCGAGCAGGGGATACACTGAAGCTTTCTTT. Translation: CASSYSSRGYTEAFF.